This entry lists 21 T cell receptor beta chains sequenced from one sample in a study of molecular identifiers for immune sequencing clone quantification. A single record per CDR3 protein comes from TCRdb applying MiXCR to the PCR reads. The sample shows 350,000 or so distinct CDR3 sequences, about 22% of them seen only once. The sequenced material came from naive CD8+ T cells from blood, with Jurkat cell RNA spiked in. The subset: FACS-sorted CD8+CD4-CCR7+CD45RA+ naive T cells. The receptors were gathered from a human donor in good health. Some libraries in this study had Jurkat cell RNA spiked in.

This clonotype was counted at least ten times. The V and J genes are TRBV28 and TRBJ2-1; 11 nucleotides line up with TRBD1. The V and J ends lost 2 bases and 4 bases, in that order; junction bases with no gene match: 10. This CDR3 contains 18 residues. Germline lookup yields CDR1 MDHEN and CDR2 SYDVKM. CDR3 nucleotide sequence: TGTGCCAGCAGTTTAAATTTTGGTGGGACAGGGGGTTACAATGAGCAGTTCTTC. Translated, it gives CASSLNFGGTGGYNEQFF.

This clonotype has a count of ten or more. The chain carries TRBV11-2 and TRBJ2-5; possibly TRBD1 for D (5 bases). This CDR3 spans 15 amino acids. Germline values: CDR1 SGHAT, CDR2 FQNNGV. Trimming stripped 5 bases from V and 0 bases from J, with 13 bases between. The CDR3 sequence: CASSPYPDNQETQYF. CDR3 coding DNA: TGTGCCAGCAGCCCCTACCCGGACAACCAAGAGACCCAGTACTTC.

At least ten counts were recorded for this clonotype. This sequence joins TRBV19 and TRBJ2-6; D not resolved. The CDR3 sequence is 14 residues long. CDR1 and CDR2 from the germline V gene are LNHDA and SQIVND (reference sequence). V was pared by 7 bases and J by 0 bases, with 7 bases between. CDR3 coding DNA: TGTGCCAGTAAGACGCACTCTGGGGCCAACGTCCTGACTTTC. Amino acids: CASKTHSGANVLTF.

A word on this clonotype: A single base separates this from a much larger clone, so it may be a read error. The rearrangement uses TRBV7-2 and TRBJ1-1; no clear D gene. The CDR3 runs to 13 residues. The V gene's germline CDR1 is SGHTA and CDR2 FQGNSA. CDR3 protein: CASSLGLGTEASF. CDR3 in DNA: TGTGCCAGCAGCTTAGGACTGGGAACTGAAGCTTCCTTT.

On this clonotype itself: A clone one base away is much larger, so this may be a read error. The rearrangement uses TRBV28 and TRBJ2-7, with 7 nucleotides matching TRBD1. CDR3 length: 14 amino acids. Germline CDR1 is MDHEN and CDR2 is SYDVKM. In nucleotides, the CDR3 is TGTGCCAGCAGTTTCCCGGACAGGTCCTACGAGCGGTACTTC. Translating it yields CASSFPDRSYERYF.

A remark on this clonotype: Just one base apart from a much larger clone, this may be a read error. The chain uses TRBV29-1 and TRBJ2-7, with D perhaps matching TRBD1 (6 bases). This CDR3 region has 11 residues. The ends were cut back, 5 bases at V and 5 bases at J, with 10 bases in the middle. Germline V gene lookup returns CDR1 SQVTM and CDR2 ANQGSEA. CDR3 DNA sequence: TGCAGCGTTACGGACAGCCACGAGCAGTACTTC. It specifies CSVTDSHEQYF.

Remarks on this clonotype: The junction differs from germline at one of its ends, possibly a read error. The rearrangement uses TRBV12-5 and TRBJ2-5, with 7 nucleotides matching TRBD1. CDR1 is LGHNT, CDR2 FRNRAP, per germline. There are 14 residues in the CDR3. This CDR3 reads CASGPRDRQEAQYF. The CDR3 DNA follows: TGTGCTAGTGGTCCTCGGGACAGACAAGAGGCCCAGTACTTC.

In its sample, this clonotype was seen many times. The V call is TRBV5-5, the J call TRBJ2-1, with no clear D. The CDR3 contains 12 residues. CDR1 is SGHKS and CDR2 is YYEKEE in the germline V gene (reference sequence). V lost 1 base to trimming and J lost 8 bases, with 7 bases between them. CDR3: CASSLSSDEQFF. CDR3 nucleotide sequence: TGTGCCAGCAGCTTGAGCAGCGATGAGCAGTTCTTC.

The chain has TRBV20-1 and TRBJ2-7, with a weak D call TRBD2 (5 bases). The CDR3 sequence is 13 residues long. Germline CDR1 and CDR2: DFQATT and SNEGSKA (reference sequence). V lost 3 bases to trimming and J lost 1 base, with 10 bases between them. This chain's CDR3 is CSARDPGSYEQYF. For the CDR3, the DNA is TGCAGTGCTAGGGATCCGGGGTCCTACGAGCAGTACTTC.

The sample holds many counts of this clonotype. The chain couples TRBV4-3 to TRBJ2-6; TRBD1 matches at 11 bases. J gave up 4 bases and V 3 bases, and 2 bases lay outside the gene matches. The CDR3 spans 16 residues. The germline gives CDR1 LGHNA, CDR2 YSLEER. The CDR3 loop reads CASSQGQGVGANVLTF. CDR3 in DNA: TGCGCCAGCAGCCAGGGACAGGGGGTAGGGGCCAACGTCCTGACTTTC.

The chain has TRBV7-9 and TRBJ2-5; possibly TRBD2 for D (5 bases). Germline CDR1 reads SEHNR; CDR2 reads FQNEAQ (reference sequence). The CDR3 consists of 15 residues. V gave up 5 bases and J gave up 2 bases, with 15 bases separating them. Written as DNA, the CDR3 is TGTGCCAGCAGCATGGACTCGCGGAATCAAGAGACCCAGTACTTC. Amino acids: CASSMDSRNQETQYF.

Turning to this clonotype: Since a much larger clone is just one base distant, this may be a read error. The chain is built from TRBV6-1 and TRBJ2-7; D remains ambiguous. The CDR3 runs to 14 residues. Looked up from germline, CDR1 is MNHNS and CDR2 is SASEGT. The CDR3 sequence: CASSETVGSYEQCF. The DNA of the CDR3 is TGTGCCAGCAGTGAAACAGTAGGGTCGTACGAGCAGTGCTTC.

There are many counts of this clonotype. The chain has TRBV5-5 and TRBJ1-5, with D hard to call. Trimming took 4 bases from V and 6 from J, leaving 17 bases between them. This CDR3 has 15 amino acids. Per germline, CDR1 SGHKS and CDR2 YYEKEE (reference sequence). CDR3 DNA sequence: TGTGCCAGCAGCCGGAGTCATGGGGTAACTCAGCCCCAGCATTTT. It encodes CASSRSHGVTQPQHF.

Points on this clonotype: Likely a read error: the CDR3 ends without its conserved phenylalanine or tryptophan. This chain links TRBV6-5 with TRBJ1-5; weak D call: TRBD1 (5 bases). There are 14 residues in the CDR3. V lost 7 bases, J lost 6 bases, and 16 bases lay in between. Germline V gene data show CDR1 as MNHEY and CDR2 as SVGAGI. The DNA for the CDR3 is TGTGCCAGCACCGTAAAGACGGGGGGTCAGCCCCAGCATCTT. Translating it yields CASTVKTGGQPQHL.

This clonotype was picked up one time. A clone one base away is much larger, so this may be a read error. V and J are TRBV4-3 and TRBJ2-7; tentative D call: TRBD1 (5 bases). The CDR3 loop spans 16 amino acids. CDR1 is LGHNA, CDR2 YSLEER, per germline. The CDR3 nucleotides read TGCGCCAGCAGCCAAGATCGGTTAGCCAGGGCGTACGAGCAGTGCTTC. It translates to CASSQDRLARAYEQCF.

The CDR3 here is CASSLDPGYEQFF. Written as DNA, the CDR3 is TGTGCCAGCAGCTTAGATCCTGGCTATGAGCAGTTCTTC. The rearrangement uses TRBV11-2 and TRBJ2-1; no firm D call. This CDR3 is 13 amino acids long. CDR1 is SGHAT and CDR2 is FQNNGV in the germline V gene. Trimming shortened V by 0 bases and J by 8 bases, and 8 bases separated the two germline ends.

At least ten counts were recorded for this clonotype. The chain recombines TRBV19 with TRBJ1-5; 7 bases map to TRBD1. Trimming at V came to 6 bases and at J to 4 bases, leaving 6 bases not matched to a gene. This CDR3 region has 14 residues. Germline V lookup: CDR1 LNHDA, CDR2 SQIVND (reference sequence). CDR3 bases: TGTGCCAGTAGAGACCCGGACAGGAATCAGCCCCAGCATTTT. Protein: CASRDPDRNQPQHF.

This clonotype was picked up many times. The V call is TRBV7-6, the J call TRBJ1-3; possibly TRBD1 for D (6 bases). Germline V gene data show CDR1 as SGHVS and CDR2 as FNYEAQ. CDR3 length equals 14 residues. V lost 4 bases and J lost 4, with 11 bases in between. CDR3: CASSSGGAGNTIYF. The CDR3 coding sequence is TGTGCCAGCAGCTCCGGGGGCGCGGGAAACACCATATATTTT.

This clonotype was counted many times. The chain employs TRBV6-5 and TRBJ2-7, with TRBD1 identical over 11 bases. The junction had 5 bases not matched to a gene; V was cut back by 4 bases and J by 3 bases. CDR3 length: 15 residues. Germline V CDR1 and CDR2: MNHEY, SVGAGI. This CDR3 is CASSSTDRGLYEQYF. The CDR3 region has the DNA TGTGCCAGCAGTTCAACGGACAGGGGGCTCTACGAGCAGTACTTC.

With regard to this clonotype: A clone one base away is much larger, so this may be a read error. The V gene is TRBV9, the J gene TRBJ1-1; possible D gene TRBD1, 5 bases. The CDR3 runs 16 residues. V was trimmed by 4 bases and J by 5 bases, leaving 21 bases between them. Germline CDR1 SGDLS, CDR2 YYNGEE. The CDR3 region is CASSPTYPAGRTEAFF. As DNA, the CDR3 is TGTGCCAGCAGCCCTACTTACCCTGCAGGGCGGACTGAAGCTTTCTTT.

In its sample, this clonotype was seen a few times. The V and J genes are TRBV4-3 and TRBJ2-7; TRBD1 matches 7 bases. Germline V gene lookup returns CDR1 LGHNA and CDR2 YSLEER. J lost 3 bases, V lost 4 bases, and 9 bases had no gene match. The CDR3 sequence is 15 residues long. The CDR3 coding sequence is TGCGCCAGCAGCCGAGCCCGGGACAGTTACTACGAGCAGTACTTC. Encoded protein: CASSRARDSYYEQYF.